This TCR beta chain was sequenced for a study of T-cell memory formation after mild COVID-19. The overall study: There were largely donor-specific TCR clusters. Study-level results: Shrinking CD4+ clones were chiefly CM and EM; CD8+ ones were chiefly EMRA.

TCRdb reprocessed the 5' RACE reads via MiXCR and lists one record per CDR3 protein. Here the sample spans more than 85,000 distinct CDR3 sequences, around 10% being singletons. Trimming cost V 4 bases and J 9 bases; bases outside gene matches: 17. This CDR3 has 16 amino acids. To note about this clonotype: Its target is not known.

The specimen sequenced was PBMCs or a T cell subset sorted from them (not recorded which). The TCR originated in a man younger than 30 who had mild COVID-19 (a few samples of this study predate the infection). Cell type and time point are not known. This chain connects TRBV12-3 or TRBV12-4 to TRBJ2-5; 7 nucleotides match TRBD2. The CDR3 spells CASSSRGEQPRLPQYF. DNA of the CDR3: TGTGCCAGCAGTTCCCGGGGGGAACAGCCCCGACTACCCCAGTACTTC.